The T cell receptor (beta chain) described here comes from a study of beta chain features in type 1 diabetes. Of the isolated RNA, all was reverse transcribed, and so the sequenced material was expressed TCRB transcripts. Measured with immunoSEQ multiplex PCR; TCRdb has only the in-frame clones, and not every one. The data show about 230,000 clones, more than 9% seen once. In regard to this clone: Its antigen is undetermined.

General observations from the study: A cDNA-based sequencing approach could over-represent cells with high TCR expression.

CDR1 is GTSNPN, CDR2 SVGIG, per germline (reference sequence). The CDR3 sequence is 19 residues long. Trimming at V came to 4 bases and at J to 1 base, leaving 12 bases not matched to a gene. The sample was naive CD4+ T cells from blood. This clonotype was obtained from a young woman in good health. The chain couples TRBV30 to TRBJ2-3, with 15 bases fitting TRBD2. The CDR3 is CAWNWFRTSGGAGTDTQYF. The CDR3 region has the DNA TGTGCCTGGAATTGGTTTAGGACTAGCGGGGGGGCGGGCACAGATACGCAGTATTTT.